What follows are 26 T cell receptor beta chains derived from one specimen sequenced in a study of T cell responses to AZD1222 COVID-19 vaccine. The repertoire was sequenced with immunoSEQ multiplex PCR; TCRdb's copy has only in-frame clones and lacks some. The table shows over 60,000 clones, with 88% occurring only once. Here the sequenced sample was peripheral blood, taken 28 days after the second dose of the MenACWY control vaccine. The receptors come from an adult who received the MenACWY meningococcal vaccine as a control.

This sequence joins TRBV5-5 and TRBJ2-1; the D is unclear. There are 13 residues in the CDR3. The germline V and J ends were trimmed by 0 bases and 9 bases, with 10 bases remaining between them. Germline V gene sequence: CDR1 SGHKS, CDR2 YYEKEE (reference sequence). The CDR3 nucleotides read TGTGCCAGCAGCTTGGGGACCACGTTTGAGCAGTTCTTC. Translation gives CASSLGTTFEQFF.

V and J are TRBV7-8 and TRBJ2-7; D not resolved. Germline lookup yields CDR1 SGHVS and CDR2 FQNEAQ. Trimming pared 3 bases from V and 2 bases from J, leaving 8 bases between. The CDR3 is 13 residues long. The CDR3 here is CASSFRETYEQYF. The DNA of the CDR3 is TGTGCCAGCAGCTTTCGTGAAACCTACGAGCAGTACTTC. Based on the CDR3 plus reference TRBV7-8 and TRBJ2-7, the full variable domain is GAGVSQSPRYKVAKRGQDVALRCDPISGHVSLFWYQQALGQGPEFLTYFQNEAQLDKSGLPSDRFFAERPEGSVSTLKIQRTQQEDSAVYLCASSFRETYEQYFGPGTRLTVT.

The V call is TRBV7-3, the J call TRBJ1-1; possibly TRBD1 for D (6 bases). Trimming stripped 5 bases from V and 7 bases from J, with 17 bases between. The CDR3 runs to 14 residues. CDR1 and CDR2 from the germline V gene are SGHTA and FQGTGA. This CDR3 reads CASSPFGGQVEAFF. In DNA, the CDR3 is TGTGCCAGCAGCCCATTCGGGGGGCAGGTTGAAGCTTTCTTT.

The chain employs TRBV4-1 and TRBJ1-6; no definite D call. The CDR3 has 17 residues. Germline values: CDR1 MGHRA, CDR2 YSYEKL. The ends were cut back, 0 bases at V and 2 bases at J, with 11 bases in the middle. CDR3 nucleotides: TGCGCCAGCAGCCAAGACGGCAATTCGGCCTATAATTCACCCCTCCACTTT. It codes for CASSQDGNSAYNSPLHF.

The V call is TRBV4-1, the J call TRBJ2-5, with 9 bases that match TRBD1. The germline CDR1 and CDR2 sequences are MGHRA and YSYEKL. CDR3 length: 15 residues. V lost 2 bases and J lost 4; bases outside the gene matches: 5. As DNA, the CDR3 is TGCGCCAGCAGCCAATCGACAGGGGGAGGAGAGACCCAGTACTTC. Its protein is CASSQSTGGGETQYF.

Only a few counts were recorded for this clone. The chain combines TRBV7-2 with TRBJ1-3, with D possibly TRBD1 on 5 matching bases. The CDR3 extends over 17 amino acids. Germline V lookup: CDR1 SGHTA, CDR2 FQGNSA. Deletions cut 2 bases from V and 2 bases from J, with 16 bases between. This chain's CDR3 is CASSLQWLGVTGNTIYF. Written as DNA, the CDR3 is TGTGCCAGCAGCTTACAATGGTTGGGGGTGACTGGAAACACCATATATTTT.

The genes are TRBV9 and TRBJ1-6; 10 nucleotides match TRBD1. Germline V gene lookup returns CDR1 SGDLS and CDR2 YYNGEE. Losses at the gene ends were 3 bases for V and 9 bases for J; bases not matched to a gene: 12. CDR3 length: 17 residues. The DNA of the CDR3 is TGTGCCAGCAGCGGGCCCTCGGGACAGGGGAATAGTTCACCCCTCCACTTT. This sequence encodes CASSGPSGQGNSSPLHF.

The chain joins TRBV10-3 to TRBJ2-2; 9 bases line up with TRBD2. Germline CDR1 reads ENHRY; CDR2 reads SYGVKD. Trimming cost V 2 bases and J 0 bases; bases outside gene matches: 1. This CDR3 has 16 residues. The CDR3 loop is CAISEASGTNTGELFF. The CDR3 DNA reads as TGTGCCATCAGTGAGGCTAGCGGGACGAACACCGGGGAGCTGTTTTTT.

The chain is built from TRBV28 and TRBJ2-6; D might be TRBD2 (5 bases). Trimming took off 2 bases at V and 0 bases at J, with 17 bases between the two ends. Germline assignment: CDR1 MDHEN and CDR2 SYDVKM. There are 19 residues in the CDR3. In nucleotides, the CDR3 is TGTGCCAGCAGTTTAGGATACGGGGTATCTCTCTCTGGGGCCAACGTCCTGACTTTC. This translates into CASSLGYGVSLSGANVLTF.

V is TRBV6-5 and J is TRBJ1-3; tentative D call: TRBD1 (5 bases). CDR1 is MNHEY, CDR2 SVGAGI, per germline. This CDR3 comprises 15 residues. Between the trimmed V and J ends, which lost 5 bases and 4 bases, there was a span of 15 bases. This CDR3 reads CASSLKGLAGNTIYF. The CDR3 bases are TGTGCCAGCAGTCTAAAGGGGTTAGCGGGAAACACCATATATTTT.

This clone has just one count. The chain is built from TRBV10-3 and TRBJ1-2, with D possibly matching TRBD1 (5 bases). The CDR3 runs to 15 residues. V dropped 7 bases and J dropped 2 bases, with 17 bases sitting between them. The germline V gene encodes CDR1 ENHRY and CDR2 SYGVKD. The CDR3 region is CAINDSPVPNYGYTF. As DNA, the CDR3 is TGTGCCATCAACGACAGCCCAGTCCCGAACTATGGCTACACCTTC.

The chain carries TRBV6-2 or TRBV6-3 and TRBJ2-3; TRBD2 agrees at 7 bases. The CDR3 consists of 16 residues. V gave up 5 bases and J gave up 3 bases; unmatched junction bases: 11. Germline-derived CDR1 and CDR2 are MNHEY and SVGEGT. The CDR3 loop is CASSPPYAGETDTQYF. In nucleotides, the CDR3 is TGTGCCAGCAGTCCCCCTTACGCGGGGGAAACAGATACGCAGTATTTT.

The chain joins TRBV30 to TRBJ2-1, with a weak D call TRBD2 (6 bases). V dropped 5 bases and J dropped 5 bases, with 19 bases sitting between them. From germline, CDR1 is GTSNPN and CDR2 SVGIG (reference sequence). The CDR3 is made up of 15 amino acids. CDR3 DNA: TGTGCCTGGGAACCGGGACTGGGTCTCCACAATGAGCAGTTCTTC. Translated: CAWEPGLGLHNEQFF.

The rearrangement links TRBV5-1 to TRBJ1-2, with D tentatively TRBD1 (6 bases). The CDR3 is 14 amino acids. CDR1 and CDR2 (germline): SGHRS, YFSETQ. Trimming shortened V by 4 bases and J by 2 bases, and 12 bases separated the two germline ends. The CDR3 spells CASSVLQGNYGYTF. The CDR3 region has the DNA TGCGCCAGCAGCGTCCTACAGGGAAACTATGGCTACACCTTC.

V gene TRBV10-3 combines with J gene TRBJ1-1, with D possibly TRBD1 on 5 matching bases. The V end was cut by 11 bases, the J end by 2 bases, with 9 bases between. Germline-derived CDR1 and CDR2 are ENHRY and SYGVKD. The CDR3 has 11 residues. The CDR3 here is CAVGENTEAFF. The DNA for the CDR3 is TGTGCCGTGGGGGAAAACACTGAAGCTTTCTTT.

This clone came up a few times. The chain employs TRBV28 and TRBJ1-2; 7 bases are a match to TRBD1. CDR3 size: 13 residues. Germline CDR1 and CDR2: MDHEN and SYDVKM. The ends lost 4 bases at V and 8 bases at J; junction bases unmatched: 7. The DNA for the CDR3 is TGTGCCAGCAGTTCCAATCAGGGGGGAGGCTACACCTTC. Protein: CASSSNQGGGYTF.

The chain couples TRBV7-9 to TRBJ1-4; D uncertain. The germline gives CDR1 SEHNR, CDR2 FQNEAQ (reference sequence). The CDR3 spans 13 residues. V lost 5 bases and J lost 8, with 12 bases in between. The CDR3 is CASSPGPGEKLFF. As DNA, the CDR3 is TGTGCCAGCAGCCCCGGGCCGGGGGAAAAACTGTTTTTT. The full variable domain, rest sourced from reference TRBV7-9 and TRBJ1-4, is DTGVSQNPRHKITKRGQNVTFRCDPISEHNRLYWYRQTLGQGPEFLTYFQNEAQLEKSRLLSDRFSAERPKGSFSTLEIQRTEQGDSAMYLCASSPGPGEKLFFGSGTQLSVL.

The chain joins TRBV27 to TRBJ1-6; tentatively, D is TRBD1 (5 bases). Deletions cut 2 bases from V and 8 bases from J, with 13 bases between. Germline V gene sequence: CDR1 MNHEY, CDR2 SMNVEV (reference sequence). The CDR3 is made up of 15 amino acids. The DNA of the CDR3 is TGTGCCAGCAGTTTAAAATCCAGGGTGGATTCACCCCTCCACTTT. Translated: CASSLKSRVDSPLHF.

This clone occurred once. V gene TRBV30 combines with J gene TRBJ2-3; the match to TRBD1 covers 8 bases. Germline V gene lookup returns CDR1 GTSNPN and CDR2 SVGIG (reference sequence). This CDR3 is 15 amino acids long. V was clipped by 1 base and J by 3 bases; unmatched bases: 6. CDR3 sequence: CAWSGTGIGTDTQYF. In DNA, the CDR3 is TGTGCCTGGAGTGGGACAGGGATAGGTACAGATACGCAGTATTTT.

V gene TRBV27 combines with J gene TRBJ1-2; D ambiguous. From germline, CDR1 is MNHEY and CDR2 SMNVEV (reference sequence). Trimming stripped 2 bases from V and 1 base from J, with 20 bases between. This CDR3 region has 18 residues. CDR3 loop: CASSLNQYPSPNNYGYTF. The CDR3 DNA reads as TGTGCCAGCAGTTTAAATCAGTATCCCTCCCCCAATAACTATGGCTACACCTTC.

V usage is TRBV29-1 and J usage is TRBJ2-3; 12 bases match TRBD2. This CDR3 is built from 19 residues. After removal of 1 base from V and 4 bases from J, the junction contained 15 bases not matched to a gene. Germline CDR1 reads SQVTM; CDR2 reads ANQGSEA. The CDR3 coding sequence is TGCAGCGTTGAAGGGGTGGGAGGCCGGGCTAGCGGGAGGGCAGATACGCAGTATTTT. Its protein product is CSVEGVGGRASGRADTQYF.

This sequence joins TRBV21-1 and TRBJ1-5. TRBV21-1 is recorded as a pseudogene. This CDR3 contains 12 residues. The CDR3 here is CASSAPRQPQHF. CDR3 coding DNA: TGTGCCAGTTCAGCGCCCCGTCAGCCCCAGCATTTT.

For the CDR3, the DNA is TGTGCCAGCAGCTTCGCAGGTAACTATGGCTACACCTTC. Protein: CASSFAGNYGYTF. The V and J genes are TRBV7-9 and TRBJ1-2; D is uncertain. Trimming took off 3 bases at V and 1 base at J, with 6 bases between the two ends. There are 13 residues in the CDR3. The V gene's germline CDR1 is SEHNR and CDR2 FQNEAQ (reference sequence).

The chain recombines TRBV18 with TRBJ1-4; no clear D gene. From germline, CDR1 is KGHSH and CDR2 LQKENI. The germline V and J ends were trimmed by 4 bases and 10 bases, with 16 bases remaining between them. The CDR3 consists of 14 residues. CDR3 nucleotide sequence: TGTGCCAGCTCACTTCCCTTAAAGGAAGGAAAACTGTTTTTT. As protein: CASSLPLKEGKLFF. The full variable domain, rest sourced from reference TRBV18 and TRBJ1-4, is NAGVMQNPRHLVRRRGQEARLRCSPMKGHSHVYWYRQLPEEGLKFMVYLQKENIIDESGMPKERFSAEFPKEGPSILRIQQVVRGDSAAYFCASSLPLKEGKLFFGSGTQLSVL.

The genes are TRBV2 and TRBJ1-6; no definite D call. The CDR3 loop spans 13 amino acids. V shed 7 bases and J shed 10 bases, with 14 bases lying between them. The germline V gene encodes CDR1 SNHLY and CDR2 FYNNEI. The CDR3 spells CASIADGRSPLHF. CDR3 nucleotides: TGTGCCAGCATTGCGGACGGGAGGTCACCCCTCCACTTT.

In its sample, this clone was seen a few times. The V gene is TRBV5-4, the J gene TRBJ2-1; TRBD2 matches at 8 bases. V lost 2 bases, J lost 8 bases, and 3 bases stayed unmatched. The CDR3 totals 13 residues. Germline V lookup: CDR1 SGHNT, CDR2 YYREEE (reference sequence). The CDR3 sequence: CASSLAGADEQFF. CDR3 coding DNA: TGTGCCAGCAGCTTAGCGGGGGCTGATGAGCAGTTCTTC.